This T cell receptor (beta chain) was profiled in a study of T cell responses to AZD1222 COVID-19 vaccine. About the research overall: Samples with a second dose at about 4 or about 12 weeks were pooled together.

Comment on this clone: Its antigen is undetermined.

Regarding the study as a whole: Clonal diversity was possibly underestimated, and white British individuals and females predominated among donors. AZD1222 recipients seropositive at baseline numbered only six or seven.

Profiling relied on immunoSEQ multiplex PCR, and the TCRdb table lists in-frame clones only, not all of them. The sample contains some 200,000 clones, 80% to 95% of which appear only once. Germline V gene lookup returns CDR1 SGHRS and CDR2 YFSETQ. The CDR3 is made up of 14 amino acids. The V and J ends lost 4 bases and 1 base respectively, with 11 bases between them. The sample was peripheral blood, taken on day 0 of AZD1222 vaccination. The V call is TRBV5-1, the J call TRBJ1-1, with D perhaps matching TRBD1 (5 bases). This TCR derives from an adult in good health. CDR3 DNA sequence: TGCGCCAGCAGCCCGGGGACGGAGAACACTGAAGCTTTCTTT. The encoded protein is CASSPGTENTEAFF.